This TCR beta chain appears in the sequencing data of a study of post-analysis software for immune sequencing data. With respect to this clonotype: The antigen remains undetermined.

The CDR3 spans 15 residues. V was clipped by 6 bases and J by 0 bases, with 13 bases between them. Germline values: CDR1 SNHLY, CDR2 FYNNEI. Each TCR beta cDNA library carried unique molecular identifiers. Once roughly 0.9 to 10 million T cells were used, hundreds of thousands of cDNA molecules resulted. TCRdb re-called the PCR reads through MiXCR, storing one row per CDR3 protein. The sample carries more than 450,000 distinct CDR3 sequences, around 34% recorded once. Study findings and constraints: Normalized Chao1 diversity was significantly lower in multiple sclerosis patients than in controls. About five TRBV segments occurring more often in patients than controls included TRBV5-6, TRBV5-1 and TRBV20-1.

The chain is built from TRBV2 and TRBJ2-3, with D possibly TRBD2 on 6 matching bases. This TCR derives from a girl aged 2-17 years with multiple sclerosis. Material: blood. CDR3 nucleotides: TGTGCCAGCAGCCGGGCGGGGCTGAGCACAGATACGCAGTATTTT. It yields the protein CASSRAGLSTDTQYF.